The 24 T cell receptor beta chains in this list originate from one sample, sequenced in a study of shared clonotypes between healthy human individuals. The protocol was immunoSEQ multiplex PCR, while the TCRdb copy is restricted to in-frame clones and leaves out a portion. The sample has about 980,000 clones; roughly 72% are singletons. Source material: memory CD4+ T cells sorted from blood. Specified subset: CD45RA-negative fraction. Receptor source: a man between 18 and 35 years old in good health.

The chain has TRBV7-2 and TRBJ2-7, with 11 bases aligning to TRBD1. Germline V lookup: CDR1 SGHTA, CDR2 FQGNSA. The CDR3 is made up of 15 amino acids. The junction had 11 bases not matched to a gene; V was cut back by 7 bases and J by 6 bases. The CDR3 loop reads CASTTLGTGGTEQYF. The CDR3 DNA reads TGTGCCAGCACCACTTTGGGGACAGGGGGGACCGAGCAGTACTTC.

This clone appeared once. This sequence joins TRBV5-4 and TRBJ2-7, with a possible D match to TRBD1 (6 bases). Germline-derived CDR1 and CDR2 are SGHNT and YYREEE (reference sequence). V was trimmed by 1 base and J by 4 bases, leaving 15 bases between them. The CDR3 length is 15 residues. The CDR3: CASSLHPTTGYEQYF. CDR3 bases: TGTGCCAGCAGCTTGCACCCTACAACAGGGTACGAGCAGTACTTC.

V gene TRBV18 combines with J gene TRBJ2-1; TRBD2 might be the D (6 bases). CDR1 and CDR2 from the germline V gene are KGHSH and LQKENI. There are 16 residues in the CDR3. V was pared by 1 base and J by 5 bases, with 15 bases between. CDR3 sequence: CASSPRTNDYNNEQFF. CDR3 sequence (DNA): TGTGCCAGCTCACCACGGACTAACGACTACAACAATGAGCAGTTCTTC. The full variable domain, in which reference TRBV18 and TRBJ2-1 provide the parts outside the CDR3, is NAGVMQNPRHLVRRRGQEARLRCSPMKGHSHVYWYRQLPEEGLKFMVYLQKENIIDESGMPKERFSAEFPKEGPSILRIQQVVRGDSAAYFCASSPRTNDYNNEQFFGPGTRLTVL.

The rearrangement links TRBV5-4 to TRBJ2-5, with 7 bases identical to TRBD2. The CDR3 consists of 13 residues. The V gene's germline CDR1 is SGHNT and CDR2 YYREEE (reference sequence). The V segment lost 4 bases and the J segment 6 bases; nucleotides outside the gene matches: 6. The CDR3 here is CASSGREEKTQYF. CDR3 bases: TGTGCCAGCAGCGGTCGGGAGGAGAAGACCCAGTACTTC.

The CDR3 loop reads CSVGGVGGSQPQHF. The DNA for the CDR3 is TGCAGCGTTGGAGGGGTCGGGGGGTCTCAGCCCCAGCATTTT. The chain uses TRBV29-1 and TRBJ1-5; tentatively, D is TRBD1 (5 bases). Trimming took 4 bases from V and 6 from J, leaving 16 bases between them. Germline V gene lookup returns CDR1 SQVTM and CDR2 ANQGSEA. This CDR3 contains 14 residues.

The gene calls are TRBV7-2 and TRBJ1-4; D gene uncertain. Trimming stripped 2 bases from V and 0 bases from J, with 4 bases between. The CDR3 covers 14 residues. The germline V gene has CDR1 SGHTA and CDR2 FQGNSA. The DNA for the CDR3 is TGTGCCAGCAGCTTATTGTCAACTAATGAAAAACTGTTTTTT. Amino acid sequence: CASSLLSTNEKLFF.

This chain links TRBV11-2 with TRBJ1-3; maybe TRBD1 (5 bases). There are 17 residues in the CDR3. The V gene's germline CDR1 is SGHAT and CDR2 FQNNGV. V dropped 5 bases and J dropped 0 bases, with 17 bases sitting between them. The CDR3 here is CASSHGGGMLSGNTIYF. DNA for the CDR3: TGTGCCAGCAGCCATGGTGGGGGAATGCTCTCTGGAAACACCATATATTTT. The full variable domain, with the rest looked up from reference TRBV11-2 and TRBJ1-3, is EAGVAQSPRYKIIEKRQSVAFWCNPISGHATLYWYQQILGQGPKLLIQFQNNGVVDDSQLPKDRFSAERLKGVDSTLKIQPAKLEDSAVYLCASSHGGGMLSGNTIYFGEGSWLTVV.

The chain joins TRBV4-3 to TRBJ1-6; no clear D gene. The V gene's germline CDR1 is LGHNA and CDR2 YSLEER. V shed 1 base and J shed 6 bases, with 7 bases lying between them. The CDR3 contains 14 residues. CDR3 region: CASSQVGSNSPLHF. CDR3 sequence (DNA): TGCGCCAGCAGCCAAGTGGGTTCTAATTCACCCCTCCACTTT.

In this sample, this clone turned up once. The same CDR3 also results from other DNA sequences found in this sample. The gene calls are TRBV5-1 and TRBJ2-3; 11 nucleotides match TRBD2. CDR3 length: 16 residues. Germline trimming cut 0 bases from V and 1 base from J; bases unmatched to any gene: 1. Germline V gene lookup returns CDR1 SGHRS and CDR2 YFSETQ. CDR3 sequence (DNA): TGCGCCAGCAGCTTGGCGGGACTAGCGGGCACAGATACGCAGTATTTT. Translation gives CASSLAGLAGTDTQYF.

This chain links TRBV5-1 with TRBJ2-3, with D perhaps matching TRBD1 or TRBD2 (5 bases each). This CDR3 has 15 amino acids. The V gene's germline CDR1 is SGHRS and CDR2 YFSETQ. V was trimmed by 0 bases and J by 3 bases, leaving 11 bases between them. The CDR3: CASSLAGTPTDTQYF. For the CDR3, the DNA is TGCGCCAGCAGCTTGGCCGGGACCCCAACAGATACGCAGTATTTT.

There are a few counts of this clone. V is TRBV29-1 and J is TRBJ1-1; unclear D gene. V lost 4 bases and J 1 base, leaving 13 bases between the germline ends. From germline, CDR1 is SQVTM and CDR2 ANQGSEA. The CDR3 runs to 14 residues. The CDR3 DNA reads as TGCAGCGTTGGAGTTTCAGCCACGAACACTGAAGCTTTCTTT. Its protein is CSVGVSATNTEAFF.

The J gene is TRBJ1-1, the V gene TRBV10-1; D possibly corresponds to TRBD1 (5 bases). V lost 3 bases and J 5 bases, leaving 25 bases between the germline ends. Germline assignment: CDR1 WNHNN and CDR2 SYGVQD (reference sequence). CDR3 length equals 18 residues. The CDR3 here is CASSDRKGLYPWETEAFF. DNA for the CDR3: TGCGCCAGCAGTGACCGTAAGGGACTCTACCCCTGGGAAACTGAAGCTTTCTTT.

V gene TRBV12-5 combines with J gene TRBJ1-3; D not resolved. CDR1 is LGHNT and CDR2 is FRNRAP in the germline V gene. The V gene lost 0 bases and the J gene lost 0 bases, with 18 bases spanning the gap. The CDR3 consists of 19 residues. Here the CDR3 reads CASGLVMAGQITSGNTIYF. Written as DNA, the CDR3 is TGTGCTAGTGGTTTGGTAATGGCGGGCCAAATAACCTCTGGAAACACCATATATTTT. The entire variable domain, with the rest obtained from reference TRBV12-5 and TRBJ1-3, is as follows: DARVTQTPRHKVTEMGQEVTMRCQPILGHNTVFWYRQTMMQGLELLAYFRNRAPLDDSGMPKDRFSAEMPDATLATLKIQPSEPRDSAVYFCASGLVMAGQITSGNTIYFGEGSWLTVV.

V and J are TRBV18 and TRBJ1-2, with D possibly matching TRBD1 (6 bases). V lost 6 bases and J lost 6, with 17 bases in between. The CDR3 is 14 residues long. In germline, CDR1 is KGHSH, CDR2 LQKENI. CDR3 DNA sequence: TGTGCCAGCTCTCAGACCGAGACAGGCCATGGCTACACCTTC. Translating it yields CASSQTETGHGYTF.

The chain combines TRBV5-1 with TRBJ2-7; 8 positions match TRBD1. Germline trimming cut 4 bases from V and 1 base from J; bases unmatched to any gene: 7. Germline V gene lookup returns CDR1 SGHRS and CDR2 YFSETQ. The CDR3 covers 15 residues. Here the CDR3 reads CASSQTGGTSYEQYF. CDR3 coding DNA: TGCGCCAGCAGCCAAACAGGGGGTACGTCCTACGAGCAGTACTTC. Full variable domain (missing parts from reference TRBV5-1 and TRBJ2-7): KAGVTQTPRYLIKTRGQQVTLSCSPISGHRSVSWYQQTPGQGLQFLFEYFSETQRNKGNFPGRFSGRQFSNSRSEMNVSTLELGDSALYLCASSQTGGTSYEQYFGPGTRLTVT.

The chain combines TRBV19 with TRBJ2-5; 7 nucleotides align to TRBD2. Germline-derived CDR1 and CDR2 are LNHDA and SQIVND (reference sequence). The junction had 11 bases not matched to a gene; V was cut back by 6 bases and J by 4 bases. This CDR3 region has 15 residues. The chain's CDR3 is CASRGRGRRGETQYF. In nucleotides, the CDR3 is TGTGCCAGTAGGGGGAGGGGCAGAAGGGGAGAGACCCAGTACTTC.

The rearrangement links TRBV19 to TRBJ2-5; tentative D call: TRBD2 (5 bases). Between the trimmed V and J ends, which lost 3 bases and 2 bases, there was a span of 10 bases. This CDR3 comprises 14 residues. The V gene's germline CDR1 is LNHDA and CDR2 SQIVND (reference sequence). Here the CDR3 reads CASSINPGQETQYF. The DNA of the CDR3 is TGTGCCAGTAGTATCAATCCGGGGCAAGAGACCCAGTACTTC.

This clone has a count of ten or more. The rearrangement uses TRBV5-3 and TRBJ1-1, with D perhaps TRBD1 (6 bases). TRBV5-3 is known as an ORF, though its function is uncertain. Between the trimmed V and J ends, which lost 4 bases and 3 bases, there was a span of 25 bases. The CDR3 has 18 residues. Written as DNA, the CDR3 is TGTGCCAGAAGCGGGACCACACCAGTACAGGGAGGGGACACTGAAGCTTTCTTT. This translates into CARSGTTPVQGGDTEAFF.

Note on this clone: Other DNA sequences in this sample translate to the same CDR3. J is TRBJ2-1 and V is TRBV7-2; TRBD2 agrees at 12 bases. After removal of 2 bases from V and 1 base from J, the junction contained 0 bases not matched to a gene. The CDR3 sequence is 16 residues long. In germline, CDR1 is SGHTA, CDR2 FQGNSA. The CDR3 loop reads CASSLLAGGSYNEQFF. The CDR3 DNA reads TGTGCCAGCAGCTTACTAGCGGGAGGGTCCTACAATGAGCAGTTCTTC.

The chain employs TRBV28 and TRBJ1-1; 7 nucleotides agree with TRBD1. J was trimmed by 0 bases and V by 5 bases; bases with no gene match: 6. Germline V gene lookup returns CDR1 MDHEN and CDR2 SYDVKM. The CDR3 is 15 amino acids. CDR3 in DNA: TGTGCCAGCAGTCGAGGGGGCTTTTTGAACACTGAAGCTTTCTTT. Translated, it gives CASSRGGFLNTEAFF.

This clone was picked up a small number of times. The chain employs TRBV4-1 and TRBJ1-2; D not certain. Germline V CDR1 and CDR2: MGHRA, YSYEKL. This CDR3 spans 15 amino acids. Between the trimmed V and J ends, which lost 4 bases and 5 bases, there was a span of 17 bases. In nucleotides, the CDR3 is TGCGCCAGCAGCCGAGACGGATCGAGCCCTTATGGCTACACCTTC. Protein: CASSRDGSSPYGYTF.

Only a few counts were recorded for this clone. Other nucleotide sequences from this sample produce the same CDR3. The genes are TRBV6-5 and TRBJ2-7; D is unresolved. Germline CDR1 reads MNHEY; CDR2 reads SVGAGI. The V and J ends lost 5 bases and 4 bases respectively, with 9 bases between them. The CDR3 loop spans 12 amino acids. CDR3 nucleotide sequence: TGTGCCAGCAGTACGGTTGGATACGAGCAGTACTTC. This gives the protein CASSTVGYEQYF.

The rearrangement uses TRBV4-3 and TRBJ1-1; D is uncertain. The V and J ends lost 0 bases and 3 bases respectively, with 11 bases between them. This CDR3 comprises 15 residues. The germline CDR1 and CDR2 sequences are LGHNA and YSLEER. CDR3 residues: CASSQDLSRDTEAFF. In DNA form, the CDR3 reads TGCGCCAGCAGCCAAGACTTATCCCGGGACACTGAAGCTTTCTTT.

The CDR3 loop reads CASLATGSSYEQYF. For the CDR3, the DNA is TGTGCCAGCCTTGCGACAGGGTCCTCCTACGAGCAGTACTTC. V usage is TRBV18 and J usage is TRBJ2-7; 7 bases agree with TRBD1. The CDR3 is 14 residues long. The V and J ends lost 8 bases and 0 bases, in that order; junction bases with no gene match: 7. Germline-derived CDR1 and CDR2 are KGHSH and LQKENI.